Listed below are T cell receptor beta chains from one sample, sequenced in a study of CD8+CD57+ T cells in acquired aplastic anemia. One entry per CDR3 protein, called by TCRdb with MiXCR from the reads. The sample shows 200,000 to 300,000 distinct CDR3 sequences, about 44% of them seen only once. Input material: sorted CD4+, CD8+, or CD8+CD57+ T cells (not recorded which) from PBMCs. These receptors all come from a human donor with aplastic anemia. CDR3s leave out the opening cysteine and the closing phenylalanine or tryptophan. Each record gives: V gene, CDR3 protein.

>TRBV7-3
ASSTRTGNEQF
>TRBV5-1
ASSLGVAGITETQY
>TRBV3-1
ASSLEGPRGIQY
>TRBV2
ASSGTGGNSGNTIY
>TRBV7-2
ASSLGTGGHTEAF
>TRBV20-1
SASERTITGGQETQY
>TRBV7-2
ASRDSGGKTQY
>TRBV20-1
SATGQNNSPLH
>TRBV29-1
SAGGSGYFYEQY
>TRBV15
ATSRTGLMNTEAF
>TRBV6-2/TRBV6-3
ASSLLDTEAF
>TRBV4-1
ASSQERAQRTIY
>TRBV6-6
ASNMGGATYEQY
>TRBV24-1
ATQAGVSTEAF
>TRBV6-2/TRBV6-3
ASNLRGLKTEAF
>TRBV18
ASSRTGPYGYT
>TRBV5-1
ASSYQDAQY
>TRBV19
ASSIGGRSNSPLH
>TRBV15
ATSARTGGAGDTQY
>TRBV6-4
ASRVTEMNTEAF
>TRBV7-3
ASSLTGGSYEQY
>TRBV5-4
ASPGQRYGYT
>TRBV6-1
ASSERIGSNSPLH
>TRBV7-2
AGTGRGNYGYT
>TRBV7-9
ASSLVRGANYGYT
>TRBV7-9
ASTEPTGTFDVLT
>TRBV7-9
ASSLQGGELF
>TRBV20-1
SANHRDSRTEAF
>TRBV27
ASSFGSGPYNEQF
>TRBV20-1
SASRGSQETQY
>TRBV2
ASTPAGREQY
>TRBV5-6
ASRGQPHGNTEAF
>TRBV7-8
AWSVFVLRDRAENTEAF
>TRBV19
ASASGLNEQF
>TRBV6-5
ASSYAEGPEAF
>TRBV29-1
SVERGANTGELF
>TRBV7-3
ASSRPGQGGEQF
>TRBV6-2/TRBV6-3
ASTQSRDEQF
>TRBV25-1
ASSEGESENEKLF
>TRBV7-9
ASSFLSSYNSPLH
>TRBV5-1
ASSQGKGVTEAF
>TRBV2
ASLGQGSTEAF
>TRBV5-6
ASSFDRVKNEQF
>TRBV2
AGRDRGYGYT
>TRBV4-1
ASSQVAGEEETQY
>TRBV5-1
ASSQDGTGDDGDYGYT
>TRBV15
ATSRGQGPEQY
>TRBV5-1
ASSRGSEVNNSPLH
>TRBV11-2
ASSAPGATDTQY
>TRBV7-9
ASSLVNEKLF
>TRBV7-9
ASSAGTGENEQY
>TRBV25-1
ASSQGETGPYEQY
>TRBV19
ASSMGNTEAF
>TRBV7-9
ASSSKTSGNTGELF
>TRBV15
ATARGREQY